This note documents a single TCR beta chain sequence. Antigen unknown. The record originates from a study of radiotherapy plus CTLA-4 blockade in lung cancer. Turning to the study itself: Objective responses occurred in around 20% of patients; around 28% had disease control. Whole-study findings and limits: Among reported predictors of response, early blood T cell clone dynamics with interferon-beta performed best. After treatment with radiotherapy plus ipilimumab, TCR clones that came from the tumor expanded in blood.

Produced via immunoSEQ multiplex PCR; TCRdb's table is partial and in-frame only. The sample contains about 110,000 clones, approximately 81% of which appear only once. It was focal radiation plus CTLA-4 blockade with ipilimumab that patients with chemo-refractory metastatic non-small-cell lung cancer received. The trim removed 3 bases at V and 5 bases at J, leaving 5 bases unmatched. CDR3 length equals 15 residues. From germline, CDR1 is LNHDA and CDR2 SQIVND (reference sequence). The V gene is TRBV19, the J gene TRBJ2-2, with 8 positions matching TRBD1. The sample in question was peripheral blood, obtained from a patient treated with radiotherapy plus ipilimumab. The source of this sequence is a human donor with non-small cell lung cancer that progressed on radiotherapy plus ipilimumab. Some clones in this sample may be carry-over from other donors' samples. CDR3 DNA sequence: TGTGCCAGTAGTATTAACACAGGGGGTACCGGGGAGCTGTTTTTT. It specifies CASSINTGGTGELFF.